A selection of T cell receptor beta chains follows, all from one sample in a study of cytomegalovirus exposure and HLA in healthy donors. Method: immunoSEQ multiplex PCR; TCRdb's copy keeps in-frame clones and lacks some. Seen here are about 100,000 clones, 76% observed once, and the top ten hold under 4.5%. The sequencing sample was made of PBMCs. The receptors come from a woman between 45 and 65 years old in good health and CMV-seropositive. The CDR3 runs from the conserved cysteine through the conserved F or W. The order of the fields is D gene, V gene, J gene, clone size, CDR3 DNA, CDR3 protein. A D gene is named only where the DNA matches it firmly. Some rows have no size entry. The others give once, few or many, or a class for an expanded clone.

d_call: NA
v_call: TRBV30
j_call: TRBJ1-2
clone_size: NA
cdr3_nt: TGTGCCTGGCGGTCGAGTCCCTTTGGCTACACCTTC
cdr3_aa: CAWRSSPFGYTF

d_call: TRBD2
v_call: TRBV7-3
j_call: TRBJ2-2
clone_size: NA
cdr3_nt: TGTGCCAGCACCCCATTAGCGGGAGGGCGAGGCGGGGAGCTGTTTTTT
cdr3_aa: CASTPLAGGRGGELFF

d_call: NA
v_call: TRBV27
j_call: TRBJ1-1
clone_size: NA
cdr3_nt: TGTGCCAGCAGTTTCCGACAGGCCCACCTGAACACTGAAGCTTTCTTT
cdr3_aa: CASSFRQAHLNTEAFF

d_call: TRBD2
v_call: TRBV27
j_call: TRBJ2-5
clone_size: NA
cdr3_nt: TGTGCCAGCAGTTTGTTAGCGGGGGGCCCTAAAGAGACCCAGTACTTC
cdr3_aa: CASSLLAGGPKETQYF

d_call: TRBD2
v_call: TRBV7-9
j_call: TRBJ2-1
clone_size: NA
cdr3_nt: TGTGCCAGTGTACTAGCGGGTGTACATGAGCAGTTCTTC
cdr3_aa: CASVLAGVHEQFF

d_call: NA
v_call: TRBV7-2
j_call: TRBJ2-7
clone_size: NA
cdr3_nt: TGTGCCAGCAGCTTAGGGGCAGGGATGACCTACGAGCAGTACTTC
cdr3_aa: CASSLGAGMTYEQYF

d_call: TRBD1
v_call: TRBV11-2
j_call: TRBJ1-5
clone_size: NA
cdr3_nt: TGTGCCAGCAGCCGAGGGACAGGGAGAGGAAATCAGCCCCAGCATTTT
cdr3_aa: CASSRGTGRGNQPQHF

d_call: TRBD2
v_call: TRBV19
j_call: TRBJ2-2
clone_size: NA
cdr3_nt: TGTGCCAGTAGTACTCGACTAGCGGGAACGGGGGAGCTGTTTTTT
cdr3_aa: CASSTRLAGTGELFF

d_call: NA
v_call: TRBV18
j_call: TRBJ1-1
clone_size: NA
cdr3_nt: TGTGCCAGCTCACCACCCCCCGAGGGGGGGGGAGCTTTCTTT
cdr3_aa: CASSPPPEGGGAFF

d_call: NA
v_call: TRBV6-5
j_call: TRBJ1-5
clone_size: NA
cdr3_nt: TGTGCCAGCAGTCCCCGGGGTCGCAATCAGCCCCAGCATTTT
cdr3_aa: CASSPRGRNQPQHF

d_call: TRBD1
v_call: TRBV29-1
j_call: TRBJ1-5
clone_size: NA
cdr3_nt: TGCAGCGTATACAGGGGTCCCGGTCAGCCCCAGCATTTT
cdr3_aa: CSVYRGPGQPQHF

d_call: TRBD1
v_call: TRBV7-9
j_call: TRBJ1-1
clone_size: NA
cdr3_nt: TGTGCCAGCAGCTCCCCTTCCGACAGGGTGAACACTGAAGCTTTCTTT
cdr3_aa: CASSSPSDRVNTEAFF

d_call: NA
v_call: TRBV30
j_call: TRBJ1-5
clone_size: NA
cdr3_nt: TGTGCCTGGAGTCCACAGGGCAATCAGCCCCAGCATTTT
cdr3_aa: CAWSPQGNQPQHF

d_call: TRBD1
v_call: TRBV5-1
j_call: TRBJ1-1
clone_size: NA
cdr3_nt: TGCGCCAGCAGCTTGGGGCTTCGGGACAGACTGAACACTGAAGCTTTCTTT
cdr3_aa: CASSLGLRDRLNTEAFF

d_call: TRBD1
v_call: TRBV27
j_call: TRBJ2-1
clone_size: few
cdr3_nt: TGTGCCAGCAGTTACTCCGGGACAGGGTTTAGGGAGCAGTTCTTC
cdr3_aa: CASSYSGTGFREQFF

d_call: NA
v_call: TRBV9
j_call: TRBJ2-1
clone_size: once
cdr3_nt: TGTGCCAGCGGAGATGAGCAGTTCTTC
cdr3_aa: CASGDEQFF

d_call: TRBD1
v_call: TRBV2
j_call: TRBJ1-6
clone_size: NA
cdr3_nt: TGTGCCAGCAGTTTCCGACAGGGGGGGAATTCACCCCTCCACTTT
cdr3_aa: CASSFRQGGNSPLHF

d_call: NA
v_call: TRBV19
j_call: TRBJ1-2
clone_size: NA
cdr3_nt: TGTGCCAGTAGTGACACCCCAGGAGGTTTATATGGCTACACCTTC
cdr3_aa: CASSDTPGGLYGYTF

d_call: NA
v_call: TRBV27
j_call: TRBJ1-1
clone_size: NA
cdr3_nt: TGTGCCAGCAGCCATGGGGGGAATGAAGCTTTCTTT
cdr3_aa: CASSHGGNEAFF

d_call: TRBD1
v_call: TRBV6-5
j_call: TRBJ2-5
clone_size: NA
cdr3_nt: TGTGCCAGCAGTTTATGGGGGACAGCCCGGCTAGAGACCCAGTACTTC
cdr3_aa: CASSLWGTARLETQYF

d_call: TRBD1
v_call: TRBV14
j_call: TRBJ1-6
clone_size: NA
cdr3_nt: TGTGCCAGCAGCCCGGGACAGGGGATATCACTCTCACCCCTCCACTTT
cdr3_aa: CASSPGQGISLSPLHF

d_call: NA
v_call: TRBV7-9
j_call: TRBJ1-2
clone_size: few
cdr3_nt: TGTGCCAGCAGCTTGTCCGGGCCTGGGGCCCACACCTTC
cdr3_aa: CASSLSGPGAHTF

d_call: NA
v_call: TRBV7-9
j_call: TRBJ2-6
clone_size: NA
cdr3_nt: TGTGCCCAAGGGGCTGGGGCCAACGTCCTGACTTTC
cdr3_aa: CAQGAGANVLTF

d_call: TRBD1
v_call: TRBV9
j_call: TRBJ1-2
clone_size: NA
cdr3_nt: TGTGCCAGCAGCCCTACAGGGGGCGCGGAAGGCTACACCTTC
cdr3_aa: CASSPTGGAEGYTF

d_call: NA
v_call: TRBV6-1
j_call: TRBJ2-1
clone_size: once
cdr3_nt: TGTGCCAGCAGTTCTCCTTATTCGGAGGATAATGAGCAGTTCTTC
cdr3_aa: CASSSPYSEDNEQFF

d_call: NA
v_call: TRBV2
j_call: TRBJ2-1
clone_size: NA
cdr3_nt: TGTGCCAGCAGCCTAGCCAATGAGCAGTTCTTC
cdr3_aa: CASSLANEQFF

d_call: NA
v_call: TRBV5-1
j_call: TRBJ1-4
clone_size: NA
cdr3_nt: TGCGCCAGCAGCTTGAACATGGGGGGAACTAATGAAAAACTGTTTTTT
cdr3_aa: CASSLNMGGTNEKLFF

d_call: TRBD2
v_call: TRBV12-5
j_call: TRBJ2-6
clone_size: few
cdr3_nt: TGTGCTAGTGGCCGGACTAGAGGTGTCCGTGGGGCCAACGTCCTGACTTTC
cdr3_aa: CASGRTRGVRGANVLTF

d_call: TRBD1
v_call: TRBV6-5
j_call: TRBJ2-7
clone_size: few
cdr3_nt: TGTGCCAGCAGTTACGGGACAGGAGTCTACGAGCAGTACTTC
cdr3_aa: CASSYGTGVYEQYF

d_call: NA
v_call: TRBV28
j_call: TRBJ1-1
clone_size: NA
cdr3_nt: TGTGCCAGCAGAGCTCAGGGGAAGGGATCTGAAGCTTTCTTT
cdr3_aa: CASRAQGKGSEAFF

d_call: NA
v_call: TRBV5-4
j_call: TRBJ1-1
clone_size: NA
cdr3_nt: TGTGCCAGCAGCTTGGACAGTACCAACACTGAAGCTTTCTTT
cdr3_aa: CASSLDSTNTEAFF

d_call: NA
v_call: TRBV19
j_call: TRBJ1-1
clone_size: NA
cdr3_nt: TGTGCCAGTAGTATGGGGGGGTTTTTCAACACTGAAGCTTTCTTT
cdr3_aa: CASSMGGFFNTEAFF

d_call: TRBD1
v_call: TRBV5-4
j_call: TRBJ2-7
clone_size: NA
cdr3_nt: TGTGCCAGCAGCTTTGCCGGACAGGCGAGTTTGGGAGAGCAGTACTTC
cdr3_aa: CASSFAGQASLGEQYF

d_call: NA
v_call: TRBV5-1
j_call: TRBJ2-3
clone_size: NA
cdr3_nt: TGCGCCAGCAGCTTGGAAGTTTTCCAGTCGGATACGCAGTATTTT
cdr3_aa: CASSLEVFQSDTQYF

d_call: NA
v_call: TRBV9
j_call: TRBJ1-1
clone_size: NA
cdr3_nt: TGTGCCAGCACAGTGGGCTTGAACACTGAAGCTTTCTTT
cdr3_aa: CASTVGLNTEAFF

d_call: NA
v_call: TRBV30
j_call: TRBJ1-1
clone_size: NA
cdr3_nt: TGTGCCTGGAGTGAGGTGGGGGCGCGGACTGAAGCTTTCTTT
cdr3_aa: CAWSEVGARTEAFF

d_call: NA
v_call: TRBV7-3
j_call: TRBJ1-1
clone_size: NA
cdr3_nt: TGTGCCGGCAGCTTAAAAATAGGGGTCGCTGAAGCTTTCTTT
cdr3_aa: CAGSLKIGVAEAFF

d_call: TRBD1
v_call: TRBV28
j_call: TRBJ1-1
clone_size: NA
cdr3_nt: TGTGCCAGCTCAGGGGGTTACACTGAAGCTTTCTTT
cdr3_aa: CASSGGYTEAFF

d_call: NA
v_call: TRBV7-9
j_call: TRBJ1-1
clone_size: NA
cdr3_nt: TGTGCCAGCAGCTCTAGGCGGGGTACTGAAGCTTTCTTT
cdr3_aa: CASSSRRGTEAFF